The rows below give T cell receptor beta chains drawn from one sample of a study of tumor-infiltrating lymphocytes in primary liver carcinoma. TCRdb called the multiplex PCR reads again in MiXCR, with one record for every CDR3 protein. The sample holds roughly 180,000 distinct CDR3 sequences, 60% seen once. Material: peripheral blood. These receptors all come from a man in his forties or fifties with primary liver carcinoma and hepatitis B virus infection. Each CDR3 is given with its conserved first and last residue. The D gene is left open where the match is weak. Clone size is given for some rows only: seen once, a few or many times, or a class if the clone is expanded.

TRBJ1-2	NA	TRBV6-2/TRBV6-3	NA	TGTGCCAGCAGTTACTCGATTCGGAGAGCACCTAACTATGACTACATCTTC	CASSYSIRRAPNYDYIF
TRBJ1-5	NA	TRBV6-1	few	TGTGCCAGCAGTGAAAATGGCATCAAACAGCCCCAGCATTTT	CASSENGIKQPQHF
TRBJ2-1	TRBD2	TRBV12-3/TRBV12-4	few	TGTGCCAGCAGTACGACTAGCGGAACCTCGGGGTTCTTC	CASSTTSGTSGFF
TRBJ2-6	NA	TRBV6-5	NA	TGTGCCAGCAGTCCCCTTCCCGGGGCCAACGTCCTGACTTTC	CASSPLPGANVLTF
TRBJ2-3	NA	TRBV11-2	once	TGTGCCAGCAGCTTAGGGTTGGATTCTAGCACAGATACTCAGTATTTT	CASSLGLDSSTDTQYF
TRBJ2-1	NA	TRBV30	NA	TGTACCTGGAGTACCGGGACTTCCTACAATGAGCAGTTCTTC	CTWSTGTSYNEQFF
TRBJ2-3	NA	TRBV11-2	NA	TGTGTCAGCAGCTTGGAGGGGGGGACAGGCCTCACAGATACGCACTATTTT	CVSSLEGGTGLTDTHYF
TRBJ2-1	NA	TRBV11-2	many	TGTGCCAGCAGCCAGACTAGGGATGAGCAGTTCTTC	CASSQTRDEQFF
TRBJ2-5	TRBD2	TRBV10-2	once	TGCGCCAGCAGGGGACTAGCGGGAGAGGGGACCCAGTACTTC	CASRGLAGEGTQYF
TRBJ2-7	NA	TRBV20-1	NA	TGCAATGCTGGACCTCGGGAAAGTCTAATCTACGAGCAGTACTTC	CNAGPRESLIYEQYF
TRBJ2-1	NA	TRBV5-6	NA	TGTGCCAGCAGCTTGAATCCAACGTACTACAATGAGCAGTTCTTC	CASSLNPTYYNEQFF
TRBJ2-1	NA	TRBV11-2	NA	TGTGCTAGCAGCCCCAACGGCGGAACTTACAATGAGCAGTTCTTC	CASSPNGGTYNEQFF
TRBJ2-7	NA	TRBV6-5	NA	TGTGCCAGTAGTTACTCAAGGGTTCTCGAGCAGTACTTC	CASSYSRVLEQYF
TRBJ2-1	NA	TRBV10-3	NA	TGTGACATCAGTACGCCGGACTACAATGAGCAGTTCTTC	CDISTPDYNEQFF
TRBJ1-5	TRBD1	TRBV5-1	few	TGCGCCAGCAGCCCCGGGACAGGGGATGGCAATCAGCCCCAGCATTTT	CASSPGTGDGNQPQHF
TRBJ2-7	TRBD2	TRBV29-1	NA	TGCAGCGTTGAGGGAGGGGTTTCATCCTACGAGCAGTACTTC	CSVEGGVSSYEQYF
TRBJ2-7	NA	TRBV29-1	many	TGCAGCGTTCTCAGAGGCGGGAGTGACAGGGGCTACGAGCAGTACTTC	CSVLRGGSDRGYEQYF
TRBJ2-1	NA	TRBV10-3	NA	TGTGCCATCAGTGAGTCGAGGGGGGCCTCCTACAATAAGCAGTTCTTC	CAISESRGASYNKQFF
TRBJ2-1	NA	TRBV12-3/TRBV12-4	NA	TGTGCCAGCAGTTTGTCCCCGTCTAGCGATGAGCAGTTCTTC	CASSLSPSSDEQFF
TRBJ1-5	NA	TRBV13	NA	TGTGCCAGCAGCCTACAGCGTCAGGCCCAGCATTTT	CASSLQRQAQHF
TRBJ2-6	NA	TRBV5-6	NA	TGTGCCAGCAGCACCGGACGATACTCTGGGGCCAACGTCCTGACTTTC	CASSTGRYSGANVLTF
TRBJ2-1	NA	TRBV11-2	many	TGTGCCAGCAGCTTAGACAGCGGGTCCTACAATGAGCAGTTCTTC	CASSLDSGSYNEQFF